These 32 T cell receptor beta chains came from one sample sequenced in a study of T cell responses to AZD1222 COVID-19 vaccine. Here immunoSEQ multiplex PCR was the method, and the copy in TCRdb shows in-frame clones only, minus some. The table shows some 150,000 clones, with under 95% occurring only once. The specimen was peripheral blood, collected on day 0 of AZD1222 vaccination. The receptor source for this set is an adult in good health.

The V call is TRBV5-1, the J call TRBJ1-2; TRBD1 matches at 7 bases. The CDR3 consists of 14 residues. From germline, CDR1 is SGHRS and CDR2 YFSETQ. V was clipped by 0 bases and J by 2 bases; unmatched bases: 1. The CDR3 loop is CASSLGDRNYGYTF. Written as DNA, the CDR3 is TGCGCCAGCAGCTTGGGGGACAGAAACTATGGCTACACCTTC. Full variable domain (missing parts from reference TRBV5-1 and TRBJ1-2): KAGVTQTPRYLIKTRGQQVTLSCSPISGHRSVSWYQQTPGQGLQFLFEYFSETQRNKGNFPGRFSGRQFSNSRSEMNVSTLELGDSALYLCASSLGDRNYGYTFGSGTRLTVV.

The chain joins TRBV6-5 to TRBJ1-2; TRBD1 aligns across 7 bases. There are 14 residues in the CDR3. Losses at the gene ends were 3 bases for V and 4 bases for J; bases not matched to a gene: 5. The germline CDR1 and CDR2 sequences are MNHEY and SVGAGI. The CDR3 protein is CASSYGAGGYGYTF. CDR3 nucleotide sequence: TGTGCCAGCAGTTATGGGGCAGGGGGCTATGGCTACACCTTC.

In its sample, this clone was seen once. The CDR3 bases are TGTGCCAGCAGCTTATCAGCCGAGCAGTACTTC. Its translation: CASSLSAEQYF. This sequence joins TRBV7-6 and TRBJ2-7; D is uncertain. Germline V gives CDR1 SGHVS, CDR2 FNYEAQ. This CDR3 contains 11 residues. Trimming shortened V by 2 bases and J by 6 bases, and 5 bases separated the two germline ends.

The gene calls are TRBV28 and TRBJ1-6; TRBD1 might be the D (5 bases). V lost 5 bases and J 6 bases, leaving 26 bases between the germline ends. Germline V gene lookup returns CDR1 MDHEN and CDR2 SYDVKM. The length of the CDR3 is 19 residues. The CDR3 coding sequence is TGTGCCAGCAGTCCGGGGCTACAGGATCGAGTCCGGTTTAATTCACCCCTCCACTTT. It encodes CASSPGLQDRVRFNSPLHF.

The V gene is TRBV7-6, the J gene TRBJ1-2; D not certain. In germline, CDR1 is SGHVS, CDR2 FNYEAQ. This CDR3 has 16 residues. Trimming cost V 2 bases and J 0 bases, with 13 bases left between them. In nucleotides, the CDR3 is TGTGCCAGCAGCTTATTCGCGGGAATGTCTAACTATGGCTACACCTTC. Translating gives CASSLFAGMSNYGYTF.

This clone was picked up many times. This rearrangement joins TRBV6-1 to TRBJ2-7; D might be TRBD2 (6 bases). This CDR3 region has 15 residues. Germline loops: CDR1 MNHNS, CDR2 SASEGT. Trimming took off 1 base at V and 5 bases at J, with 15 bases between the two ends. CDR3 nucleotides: TGTGCCAGCAGTGAAGTGGGACTGCGTATGGACGAGCAGTACTTC. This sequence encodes CASSEVGLRMDEQYF.

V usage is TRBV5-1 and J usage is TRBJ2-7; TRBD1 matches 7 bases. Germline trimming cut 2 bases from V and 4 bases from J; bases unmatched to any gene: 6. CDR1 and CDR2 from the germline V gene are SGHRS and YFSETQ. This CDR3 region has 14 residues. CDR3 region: CASSFGQGVYEQYF. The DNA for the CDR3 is TGCGCCAGCAGCTTTGGCCAGGGGGTGTACGAGCAGTACTTC.

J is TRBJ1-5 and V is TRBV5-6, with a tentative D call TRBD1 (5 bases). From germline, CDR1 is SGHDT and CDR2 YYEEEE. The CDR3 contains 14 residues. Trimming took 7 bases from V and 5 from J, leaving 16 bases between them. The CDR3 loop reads CASRTYRTYQPQHF. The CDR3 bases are TGTGCCAGCCGGACTTACAGGACCTATCAGCCCCAGCATTTT.

CDR3 residues: CASTPRAGGGTEAFF. The CDR3 DNA reads as TGTGCCAGCACCCCGAGGGCAGGGGGAGGAACTGAAGCTTTCTTT. This rearrangement joins TRBV6-6 to TRBJ1-1; TRBD1 matches 7 bases. Germline CDR1 MNHNY, CDR2 SVGAGI (reference sequence). V lost 7 bases and J lost 5; bases outside the gene matches: 13. The CDR3 sequence is 15 residues long.

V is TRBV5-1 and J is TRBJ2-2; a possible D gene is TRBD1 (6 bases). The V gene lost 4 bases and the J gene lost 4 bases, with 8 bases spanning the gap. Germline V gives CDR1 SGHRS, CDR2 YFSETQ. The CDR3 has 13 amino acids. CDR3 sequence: CASSQDSTGELFF. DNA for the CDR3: TGCGCCAGCAGCCAGGACAGCACCGGGGAGCTGTTTTTT.

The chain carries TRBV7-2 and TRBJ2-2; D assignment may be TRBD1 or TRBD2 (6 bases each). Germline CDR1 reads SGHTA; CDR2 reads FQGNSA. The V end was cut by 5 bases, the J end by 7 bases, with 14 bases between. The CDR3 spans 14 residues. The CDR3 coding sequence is TGTGCCAGCAGCATCGGGGGCTACCTCGGGGAGCTGTTTTTT. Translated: CASSIGGYLGELFF.

CDR3 DNA: TGTGCCAGCAGTTCGGACACCGGGGGGGCCAACGTCCTGACTTTC. This gives the protein CASSSDTGGANVLTF. The chain couples TRBV6-6 to TRBJ2-6, with D possibly TRBD1 on 5 matching bases. The CDR3 extends over 15 amino acids. Germline V gene sequence: CDR1 MNHNY, CDR2 SVGAGI (reference sequence). V was shortened by 4 bases and J by 4 bases, with 11 bases between the two germline ends.

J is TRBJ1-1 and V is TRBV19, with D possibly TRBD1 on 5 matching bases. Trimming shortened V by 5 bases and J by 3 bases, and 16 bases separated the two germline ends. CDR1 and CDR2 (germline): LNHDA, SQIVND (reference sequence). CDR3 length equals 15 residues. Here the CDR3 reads CASSPPGALDTEAFF. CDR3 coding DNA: TGTGCCAGTAGTCCCCCTGGGGCGCTGGACACTGAAGCTTTCTTT.

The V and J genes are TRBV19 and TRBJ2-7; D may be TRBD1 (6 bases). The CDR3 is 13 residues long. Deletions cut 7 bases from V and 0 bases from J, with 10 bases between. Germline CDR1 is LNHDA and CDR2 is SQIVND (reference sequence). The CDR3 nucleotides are TGTGCCAGTAAGGGGGACAACTCCTACGAGCAGTACTTC. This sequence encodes CASKGDNSYEQYF.

Written as DNA, the CDR3 is TGTGCCAGCAGTAAGTCAACAGGGGCGGACATAGAGGGTGAGCAGTTCTTC. Amino acids: CASSKSTGADIEGEQFF. The V gene is TRBV6-2 or TRBV6-3, the J gene TRBJ2-1; 7 nucleotides match TRBD1. This CDR3 region has 17 residues. Germline V gives CDR1 MNHEY, CDR2 SVGEGT. The J segment lost 9 bases and the V segment lost 5 bases, leaving 19 bases of the junction unmatched.

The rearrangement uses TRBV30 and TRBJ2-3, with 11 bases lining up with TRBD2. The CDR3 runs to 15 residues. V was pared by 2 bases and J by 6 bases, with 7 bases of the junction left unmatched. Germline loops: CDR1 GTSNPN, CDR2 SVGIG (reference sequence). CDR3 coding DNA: TGTGCCTGGAGTTCTTCCTCTAGCGGGAGGGATACGCAGTATTTT. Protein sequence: CAWSSSSSGRDTQYF. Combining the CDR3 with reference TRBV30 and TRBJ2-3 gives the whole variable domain SQTIHQWPATLVQPVGSPLSLECTVEGTSNPNLYWYRQAAGRGLQLLFYSVGIGQISSEVPQNLSASRPQDRQFILSSKKLLLSDSGFYLCAWSSSSSGRDTQYFGPGTRLTVL.

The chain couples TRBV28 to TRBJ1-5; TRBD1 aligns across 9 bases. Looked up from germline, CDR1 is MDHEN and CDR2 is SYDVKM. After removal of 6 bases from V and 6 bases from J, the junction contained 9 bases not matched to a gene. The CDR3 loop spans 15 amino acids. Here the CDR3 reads CASSYPGQGRQPQHF. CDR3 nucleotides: TGTGCCAGCAGCTACCCGGGACAGGGACGTCAGCCCCAGCATTTT.

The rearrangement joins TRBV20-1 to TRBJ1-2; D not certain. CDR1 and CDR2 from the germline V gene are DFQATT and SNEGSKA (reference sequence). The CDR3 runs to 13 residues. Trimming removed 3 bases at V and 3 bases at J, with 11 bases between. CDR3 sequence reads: CSASTSMDYGYTF. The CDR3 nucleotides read TGCAGTGCTAGTACCTCCATGGACTATGGCTACACCTTC.

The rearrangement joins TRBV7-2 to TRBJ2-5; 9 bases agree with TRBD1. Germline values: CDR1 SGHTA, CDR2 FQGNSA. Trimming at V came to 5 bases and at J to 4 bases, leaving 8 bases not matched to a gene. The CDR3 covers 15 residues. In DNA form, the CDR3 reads TGTGCCAGCAGCGCCTACAGGGGGCAGGGAGAGACCCAGTACTTC. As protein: CASSAYRGQGETQYF. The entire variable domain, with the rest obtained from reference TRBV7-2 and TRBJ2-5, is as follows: GAGVSQSPSNKVTEKGKDVELRCDPISGHTALYWYRQSLGQGLEFLIYFQGNSAPDKSGLPSDRFSAERTGGSVSTLTIQRTQQEDSAVYLCASSAYRGQGETQYFGPGTRLLVL.

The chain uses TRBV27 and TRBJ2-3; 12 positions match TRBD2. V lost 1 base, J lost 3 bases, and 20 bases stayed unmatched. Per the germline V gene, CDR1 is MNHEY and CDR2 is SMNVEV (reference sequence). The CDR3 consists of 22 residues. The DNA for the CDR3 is TGTGCCAGCAGTTTATATGGTGTGCGGTCTAGCGGGAGGGCATGGGGAACAGATACGCAGTATTTT. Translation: CASSLYGVRSSGRAWGTDTQYF.

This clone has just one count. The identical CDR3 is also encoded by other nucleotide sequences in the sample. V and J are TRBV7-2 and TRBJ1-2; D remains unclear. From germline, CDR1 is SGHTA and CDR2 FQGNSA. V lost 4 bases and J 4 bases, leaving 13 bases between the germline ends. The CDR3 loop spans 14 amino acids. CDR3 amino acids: CASSSRTGSYGYTF. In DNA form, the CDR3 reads TGTGCCAGCAGCTCCCGGACGGGGTCCTATGGCTACACCTTC.

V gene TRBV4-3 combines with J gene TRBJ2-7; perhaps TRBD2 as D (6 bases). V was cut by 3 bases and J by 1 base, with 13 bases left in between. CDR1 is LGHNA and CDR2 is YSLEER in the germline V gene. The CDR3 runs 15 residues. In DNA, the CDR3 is TGCGCCAGCAGCCACTTTCTAGCGTCGTCCTACGAGCAGTACTTC. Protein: CASSHFLASSYEQYF.

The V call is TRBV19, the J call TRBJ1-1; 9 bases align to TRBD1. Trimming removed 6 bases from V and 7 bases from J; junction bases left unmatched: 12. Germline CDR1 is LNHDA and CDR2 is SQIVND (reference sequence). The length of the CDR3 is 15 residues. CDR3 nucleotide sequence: TGTGCCAGTAGCCGAGCACGGGACAGGGCTGATGAAGCTTTCTTT. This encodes CASSRARDRADEAFF. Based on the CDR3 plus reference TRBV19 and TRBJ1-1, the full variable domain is DGGITQSPKYLFRKEGQNVTLSCEQNLNHDAMYWYRQDPGQGLRLIYYSQIVNDFQKGDIAEGYSVSREKKESFPLTVTSAQKNPTAFYLCASSRARDRADEAFFGQGTRLTVV.

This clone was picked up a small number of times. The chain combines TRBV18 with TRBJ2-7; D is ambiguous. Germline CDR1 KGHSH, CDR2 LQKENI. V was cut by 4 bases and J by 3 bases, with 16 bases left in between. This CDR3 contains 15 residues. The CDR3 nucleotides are TGTGCCAGCTCACGTAACTCCGGGTCCGACTACGAGCAGTACTTC. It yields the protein CASSRNSGSDYEQYF.

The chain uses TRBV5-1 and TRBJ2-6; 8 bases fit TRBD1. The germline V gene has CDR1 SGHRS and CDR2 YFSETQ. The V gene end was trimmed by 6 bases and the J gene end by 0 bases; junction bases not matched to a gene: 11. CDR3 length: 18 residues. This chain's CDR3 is CASTTGQGMSSGANVLTF. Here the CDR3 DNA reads TGCGCCAGCACCACAGGACAGGGAATGAGCTCTGGGGCCAACGTCCTGACTTTC.

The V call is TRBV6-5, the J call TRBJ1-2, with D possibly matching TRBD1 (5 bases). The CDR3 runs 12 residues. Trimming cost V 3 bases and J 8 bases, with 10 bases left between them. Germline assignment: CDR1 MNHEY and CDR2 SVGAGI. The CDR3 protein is CASSYGGSGYTF. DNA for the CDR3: TGTGCCAGCAGTTATGGGGGGAGCGGCTACACCTTC.

The DNA for the CDR3 is TGTGCCAGCTCCTCCACGGCGGGGAACAATGAGCAGTTCTTC. Amino acid sequence: CASSSTAGNNEQFF. The chain links TRBV18 to TRBJ2-1, with D perhaps matching TRBD2 (6 bases). CDR3 length: 14 residues. V was clipped by 6 bases and J by 5 bases, with 14 bases between them. In germline, CDR1 is KGHSH, CDR2 LQKENI.

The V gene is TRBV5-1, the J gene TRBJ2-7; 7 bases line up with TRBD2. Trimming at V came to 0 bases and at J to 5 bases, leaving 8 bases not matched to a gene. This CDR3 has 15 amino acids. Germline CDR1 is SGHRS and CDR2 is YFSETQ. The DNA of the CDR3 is TGCGCCAGCAGCTTGGTTGGCGGGAGTGTACACGAGCAGTACTTC. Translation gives CASSLVGGSVHEQYF. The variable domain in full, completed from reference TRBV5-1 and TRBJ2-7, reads KAGVTQTPRYLIKTRGQQVTLSCSPISGHRSVSWYQQTPGQGLQFLFEYFSETQRNKGNFPGRFSGRQFSNSRSEMNVSTLELGDSALYLCASSLVGGSVHEQYFGPGTRLTVT.

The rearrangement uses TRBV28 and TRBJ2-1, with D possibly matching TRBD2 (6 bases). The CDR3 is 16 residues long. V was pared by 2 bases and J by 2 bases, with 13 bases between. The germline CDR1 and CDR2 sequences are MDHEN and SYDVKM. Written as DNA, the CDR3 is TGTGCCAGCAGTTTAGGGGGACTGCCTCCCTACAATGAGCAGTTCTTC. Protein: CASSLGGLPPYNEQFF.

For the CDR3, the DNA is TGTGCCAGTAGTATAGGCTCTGGGCTGGATCAGCCCCAGCATTTT. This translates into CASSIGSGLDQPQHF. This rearrangement joins TRBV19 to TRBJ1-5; D ambiguous. CDR3 length: 15 amino acids. V gave up 1 base and J gave up 5 bases, with 12 bases separating them. CDR1 LNHDA and CDR2 SQIVND come from the germline V gene (reference sequence).

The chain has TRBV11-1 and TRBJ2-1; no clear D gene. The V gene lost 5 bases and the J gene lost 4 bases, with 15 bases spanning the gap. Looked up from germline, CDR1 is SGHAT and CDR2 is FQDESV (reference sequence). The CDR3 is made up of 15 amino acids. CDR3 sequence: CASSPLAAKYNEQFF. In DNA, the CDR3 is TGTGCCAGCAGCCCGTTGGCGGCTAAATACAATGAGCAGTTCTTC.

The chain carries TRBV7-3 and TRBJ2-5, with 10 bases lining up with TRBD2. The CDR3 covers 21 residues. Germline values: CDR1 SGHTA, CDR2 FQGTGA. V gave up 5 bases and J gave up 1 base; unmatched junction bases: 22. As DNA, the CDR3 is TGTGCCAGCAGCCGCCCAATCCTCGGGGGGCTAGCGGGAGTGGGCCAAGAGACCCAGTACTTC. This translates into CASSRPILGGLAGVGQETQYF.